This T cell receptor (beta chain) stems from a study of T-cell memory formation after mild COVID-19. Study details: The study found TCR clusters largely donor specific. The study's findings and limits: A second wave expanding day 15 to 37 was CD4+-biased; contracting clones were balanced. Cross-reactive memory seemingly joined, as some responding clones were found in pre-infection memory.

Trimming cost V 5 bases and J 4 bases; bases outside gene matches: 7. This CDR3 spans 15 amino acids. Germline loops: CDR1 SGHTA, CDR2 FQGTGA. This clonotype turned up a few times. The antigen is not known. cDNA libraries for TCR alpha and TCR beta, carrying sample barcodes and UMIs, came from 5'RACE with constant-segment primers. TCRdb fed the 5' RACE reads into MiXCR, producing one record per CDR3 protein. The profile covers some 150,000 distinct CDR3 sequences, with about 14% appearing a single time and 25% to 30% taken by the ten largest. Sequencing was done on a sample of PBMCs or a T cell subset sorted from them (not recorded which). The chain combines TRBV7-3 with TRBJ2-3; 9 bases are a match to TRBD1. The sequence derives from an adult woman who had mild COVID-19 (a few samples of this study predate the infection). Cell type and time point are not known. DNA for the CDR3: TGTGCCAGCAGCCCTCAAGGGACAGGGTCAGATACGCAGTATTTT. Amino acid sequence: CASSPQGTGSDTQYF. Combining the CDR3 with reference TRBV7-3 and TRBJ2-3 gives the whole variable domain GAGVSQTPSNKVTEKGKYVELRCDPISGHTALYWYRQSLGQGPEFLIYFQGTGAADDSGLPNDRFFAVRPEGSVSTLKIQRTERGDSAVYLCASSPQGTGSDTQYFGPGTRLTVL.